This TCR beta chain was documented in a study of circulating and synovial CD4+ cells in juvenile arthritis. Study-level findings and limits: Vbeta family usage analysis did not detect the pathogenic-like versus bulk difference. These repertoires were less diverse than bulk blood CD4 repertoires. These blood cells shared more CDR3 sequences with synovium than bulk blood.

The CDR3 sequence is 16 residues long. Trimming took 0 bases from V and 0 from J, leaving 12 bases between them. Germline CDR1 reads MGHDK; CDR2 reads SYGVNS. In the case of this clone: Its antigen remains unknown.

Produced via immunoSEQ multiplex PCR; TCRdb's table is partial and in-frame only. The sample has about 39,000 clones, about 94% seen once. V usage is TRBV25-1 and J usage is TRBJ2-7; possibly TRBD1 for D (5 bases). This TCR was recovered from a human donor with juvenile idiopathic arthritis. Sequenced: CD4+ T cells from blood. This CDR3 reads CASSEYQGGNSYEQYF. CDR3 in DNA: TGTGCCAGCAGTGAATATCAGGGTGGAAACTCCTACGAGCAGTACTTC.